This T cell receptor beta chain was obtained from a study of OX40 agonist ivuxolimab in advanced cancers. Notes on the study in general: Low normalized T-cell clonal expansion was also seen in some nonresponders.

Some clones are missing from TCRdb's copy, which holds only in-frame ones; the method was immunoSEQ multiplex PCR. Counted here are about 62,000 clones, around 81% occurring once; the ten biggest clones make up approximately 4%. In regard to this clone: Its antigen remains unknown.

The receptor's source is an adult with an advanced solid tumor such as melanoma, head and neck, liver or kidney cancer. The sequences come from CD4+ or CD8+ T cells sorted from blood, collected in a trial of the OX40 agonist ivuxolimab.

The CDR3 coding sequence is TGTGCCAGCAGCTCACAGGGGTGGACTGAAGCTTTCTTT. Its protein product is CASSSQGWTEAFF. V usage is TRBV5-6 and J usage is TRBJ1-1, with 7 bases that match TRBD1. This CDR3 region has 13 residues. Germline CDR1 and CDR2: SGHDT and YYEEEE. V lost 3 bases and J lost 5; bases outside the gene matches: 4.